The rows below give T cell receptor beta chains drawn from one sample of a study of technical replicates of blood from a few donors. Data came from immunoSEQ multiplex PCR; TCRdb stores just in-frame clones and leaves some out. The sample has tens of thousands of clones, about 97% seen once. The sequenced sample was T cells isolated from PBMCs. The receptors derive from a human donor in good health. CDR3s include the opening cysteine and the closing phenylalanine or tryptophan. Each record gives: clone size, D gene, V gene, J gene, CDR3 length, CDR3 protein, CDR3 DNA. A D gene is named only where the DNA matches it firmly. Clone size, where shown, is once, few, many, or a class for clones that have expanded.

clone size: .
D gene: TRBD1
V gene: TRBV19
J gene: TRBJ1-5
CDR3 length: 13
CDR3 protein: CASSMDRDEPQHF
CDR3 DNA: TGTGCCAGTAGTATGGACAGGGATGAGCCCCAGCATTTT

clone size: once
D gene: .
V gene: TRBV6-5
J gene: TRBJ1-2
CDR3 length: 14
CDR3 protein: CASSYSQSTYGYTF
CDR3 DNA: TGTGCCAGCAGTTACTCTCAATCTACCTATGGCTACACCTTC

clone size: .
D gene: .
V gene: TRBV2
J gene: TRBJ2-7
CDR3 length: 12
CDR3 protein: CASRYIGYEQYF
CDR3 DNA: TGTGCCAGCAGATATATCGGGTACGAGCAGTACTTC

clone size: once
D gene: TRBD2
V gene: TRBV7-2
J gene: TRBJ2-1
CDR3 length: 12
CDR3 protein: CASSLLGGEQFF
CDR3 DNA: TGTGCCAGCAGCTTACTCGGGGGGGAGCAGTTCTTC

clone size: .
D gene: .
V gene: TRBV7-2
J gene: TRBJ2-4
CDR3 length: 12
CDR3 protein: CASSPGGGIQYF
CDR3 DNA: TGTGCCAGCAGTCCCGGAGGAGGGATTCAGTACTTC

clone size: .
D gene: .
V gene: TRBV7-2
J gene: TRBJ1-3
CDR3 length: 15
CDR3 protein: CASSPSLPFGNTIYF
CDR3 DNA: TGTGCCAGCAGCCCGAGTCTTCCTTTTGGAAACACCATATATTTT

clone size: .
D gene: TRBD2
V gene: TRBV7-9
J gene: TRBJ2-3
CDR3 length: 16
CDR3 protein: CASSLALAGDTDTQYF
CDR3 DNA: TGTGCCAGCAGCTTAGCACTAGCGGGAGATACAGATACGCAGTATTTT

clone size: .
D gene: TRBD1
V gene: TRBV4-3
J gene: TRBJ1-1
CDR3 length: 14
CDR3 protein: CASSQVRGWAEAFF
CDR3 DNA: TGCGCCAGCAGCCAAGTCAGGGGGTGGGCTGAAGCTTTCTTT

clone size: .
D gene: TRBD2
V gene: TRBV19
J gene: TRBJ2-3
CDR3 length: 18
CDR3 protein: CASSRLAGTYASTDTQYF
CDR3 DNA: TGTGCCAGTAGTAGGCTAGCGGGAACCTATGCTAGCACAGATACGCAGTATTTT

clone size: .
D gene: TRBD1
V gene: TRBV12-5
J gene: TRBJ2-7
CDR3 length: 18
CDR3 protein: CASGLILTGTGVSYEQYF
CDR3 DNA: TGTGCTAGTGGTTTGATCCTAACCGGGACAGGGGTCTCCTACGAGCAGTACTTC

clone size: .
D gene: TRBD2
V gene: TRBV25-1
J gene: TRBJ2-1
CDR3 length: 16
CDR3 protein: CASSEYGLAGNNEQFF
CDR3 DNA: TGTGCCAGCAGCGAATATGGACTAGCGGGAAACAATGAGCAGTTCTTC

clone size: .
D gene: .
V gene: TRBV28
J gene: TRBJ1-4
CDR3 length: 15
CDR3 protein: CASSEIGATNEKLFF
CDR3 DNA: TGTGCCAGCAGCGAGATAGGGGCAACTAATGAAAAACTGTTTTTT

clone size: .
D gene: .
V gene: TRBV4-3
J gene: TRBJ2-2
CDR3 length: 15
CDR3 protein: CASSQNTGFAGELFF
CDR3 DNA: TGCGCCAGCAGCCAAAACACAGGGTTTGCGGGGGAGCTGTTTTTT

clone size: once
D gene: TRBD1
V gene: TRBV5-6
J gene: TRBJ1-1
CDR3 length: 15
CDR3 protein: CASSFRDRSNTEAFF
CDR3 DNA: TGTGCCAGCAGCTTCCGGGACAGATCGAACACTGAAGCTTTCTTT

clone size: .
D gene: TRBD1
V gene: TRBV6-6
J gene: TRBJ2-1
CDR3 length: 15
CDR3 protein: CASSWGQGAYNEQFF
CDR3 DNA: TGTGCCAGCAGTTGGGGACAGGGAGCATACAATGAGCAGTTCTTC